These 32 T cell receptor beta chains were all obtained from the same sample, sequenced in a study of response to subunit inactivated influenza vaccine. TCRdb recomputed calls from the RT-PCR reads with MiXCR, one row per CDR3 protein. This table holds around 470,000 distinct CDR3 sequences, under 8.5% found once. The material sequenced was PBMCs from blood, taken less than 25 months after vaccination. The receptors derive from a man aged 50-75 years who received an inactivated influenza vaccine.

Only a few counts were recorded for this clonotype. The chain joins TRBV27 to TRBJ2-7, with TRBD1 matching over 8 bases. V lost 5 bases to trimming and J lost 1 base; unmatched junction nucleotides: 10. Germline V gene lookup returns CDR1 MNHEY and CDR2 SMNVEV (reference sequence). The CDR3 is 16 amino acids. The CDR3 sequence: CASSTLAGTGSYEQYF. The DNA of the CDR3 is TGTGCCAGCAGTACCCTGGCCGGGACAGGTTCCTACGAGCAGTACTTC.

This clonotype appeared many times. This rearrangement joins TRBV20-1 to TRBJ1-2; D call uncertain. CDR3 length: 14 residues. The V end was cut by 0 bases, the J end by 5 bases, with 13 bases between. Germline CDR1 reads DFQATT; CDR2 reads SNEGSKA (reference sequence). The CDR3 DNA reads TGCAGTGCTAGAGATCCGACGGGATATTATGGCTACACCTTC. This sequence encodes CSARDPTGYYGYTF.

This clonotype was recorded many times. V gene TRBV28 combines with J gene TRBJ1-5; 8 nucleotides match TRBD1. V shed 3 bases and J 2 bases; nucleotides not matched to a gene: 3. Germline V gene sequence: CDR1 MDHEN, CDR2 SYDVKM. CDR3 length equals 15 residues. In DNA form, the CDR3 reads TGTGCCAGCAGTTTGACAGGGGCGGGCAATCAGCCCCAGCATTTT. It is translated as CASSLTGAGNQPQHF.

V is TRBV7-2 and J is TRBJ1-2; D remains unclear. V dropped 5 bases and J dropped 4 bases, with 17 bases sitting between them. This CDR3 has 15 amino acids. Per germline, CDR1 SGHTA and CDR2 FQGNSA. The CDR3 here is CASSPLAANLYGYTF. CDR3 sequence (DNA): TGTGCCAGCAGCCCCCTGGCGGCCAACCTCTATGGCTACACCTTC.

This clonotype was counted only a few times. The genes are TRBV12-3 or TRBV12-4 and TRBJ2-7, with unresolved D. V was trimmed by 5 bases and J by 3 bases, leaving 14 bases between them. CDR3 length equals 14 residues. In DNA, the CDR3 is TGTGCCAGCAGTCCCAGCTTGGCCATCTACGAGCAGTACTTC. Translating gives CASSPSLAIYEQYF.

This clonotype has just a few counts. The rearrangement uses TRBV25-1 and TRBJ1-3, with unresolved D. The germline V and J ends were trimmed by 1 base and 0 bases, with 13 bases remaining between them. Per the germline V gene, CDR1 is MGHDK and CDR2 is SYGVNS. The CDR3 consists of 17 residues. The CDR3 is CASSEFAFGGSGNTIYF. Written as DNA, the CDR3 is TGTGCCAGCAGTGAATTCGCATTCGGCGGCTCTGGAAACACCATATATTTT.

A few counts support this clonotype. The chain joins TRBV20-1 to TRBJ2-5; D call uncertain. Trimming took off 6 bases at V and 0 bases at J, with 11 bases between the two ends. Germline CDR1 is DFQATT and CDR2 is SNEGSKA (reference sequence). CDR3 length equals 13 residues. CDR3 amino acids: CSAQDGNQETQYF. CDR3 nucleotide sequence: TGCAGTGCCCAGGACGGAAACCAAGAGACCCAGTACTTC.

Only a few counts were recorded for this clonotype. The V gene is TRBV7-9, the J gene TRBJ2-5; D tentatively fits TRBD1 or TRBD2 (5 bases each). The CDR3 covers 13 residues. Germline V CDR1 and CDR2: SEHNR, FQNEAQ (reference sequence). V dropped 4 bases and J dropped 5 bases, with 11 bases sitting between them. The CDR3 DNA sequence: TGTGCCAGCAGCTATGGAGAGGGGGAGACCCAGTACTTC. Translation gives CASSYGEGETQYF.

This clonotype came up many times. The V call is TRBV2, the J call TRBJ2-5; TRBD1 is a possible D gene (6 bases). The CDR3 is made up of 16 amino acids. The V and J ends lost 5 bases and 2 bases respectively, with 18 bases between them. Per the germline V gene, CDR1 is SNHLY and CDR2 is FYNNEI. The CDR3 region is CASSRSQGPHQETQYF. The CDR3 bases are TGTGCCAGCAGTAGATCCCAGGGGCCCCATCAAGAGACCCAGTACTTC.

The genes are TRBV7-8 and TRBJ2-3; D not resolved. Trimming stripped 5 bases from V and 2 bases from J, with 11 bases between. The CDR3 has 14 amino acids. The germline CDR1 and CDR2 sequences are SGHVS and FQNEAQ. The CDR3 reads CASSARLFTDTQYF. As DNA, the CDR3 is TGTGCCAGCAGCGCGCGACTTTTCACAGATACGCAGTATTTT.

The chain recombines TRBV6-5 with TRBJ1-3; maybe TRBD1 (6 bases). Germline CDR1 MNHEY, CDR2 SVGAGI. The CDR3 sequence is 18 residues long. V gave up 0 bases and J gave up 4 bases, with 19 bases separating them. The CDR3 sequence: CASSYSFPGQSYGNTIYF. DNA for the CDR3: TGTGCCAGCAGTTACTCATTCCCCGGACAGTCTTACGGAAACACCATATATTTT.

This clonotype has only a few counts. The J gene is TRBJ2-1, the V gene TRBV12-3 or TRBV12-4, with 7 nucleotides matching TRBD2. V was pared by 6 bases and J by 2 bases, with 16 bases of the junction left unmatched. CDR3 length equals 18 residues. The CDR3 loop is CASSLNPSGSIPYNEQFF. The CDR3 DNA is TGTGCCAGCAGCCTTAACCCTAGCGGCAGCATACCCTACAATGAGCAGTTCTTC.

This clonotype was detected ten times or more. The chain couples TRBV20-1 to TRBJ1-2; TRBD1 is a possible D gene (6 bases). CDR3 length equals 17 residues. Germline CDR1 reads DFQATT; CDR2 reads SNEGSKA (reference sequence). Trimming stripped 0 bases from V and 4 bases from J, with 21 bases between. The CDR3 sequence is CSARDPTEAQGLYGYTF. CDR3 bases: TGCAGTGCTAGAGATCCGACCGAAGCGCAGGGGCTCTATGGCTACACCTTC.

This clonotype was recorded many times. The genes are TRBV4-1 and TRBJ1-1, with TRBD1 as a possible D gene (5 bases). V was cut by 3 bases and J by 3 bases, with 23 bases left in between. The CDR3 contains 18 residues. Germline CDR1 and CDR2: MGHRA and YSYEKL. The CDR3: CASSHPGRSLRGDTEAFF. CDR3 DNA sequence: TGCGCCAGCAGCCATCCCGGGAGGAGCCTTAGAGGGGACACTGAAGCTTTCTTT.

The V and J genes are TRBV4-3 and TRBJ2-1, with 12 bases matching TRBD2. Per the germline V gene, CDR1 is LGHNA and CDR2 is YSLEER. With 3 bases clipped from V and 3 bases from J, the junction kept 3 bases outside the gene matches. CDR3 size: 16 residues. In DNA, the CDR3 is TGCGCCAGCAGCCACCGACTAGCGGGAGACTACAATGAGCAGTTCTTC. This encodes CASSHRLAGDYNEQFF.

This clonotype was detected ten times or more. The chain links TRBV20-1 to TRBJ1-2; D is unresolved. The V end was cut by 0 bases, the J end by 3 bases, with 8 bases between. Germline loops: CDR1 DFQATT, CDR2 SNEGSKA (reference sequence). This CDR3 has 13 residues. CDR3 in DNA: TGCAGTGCTAGAGATTCCCGGGACTATGGCTACACCTTC. It yields the protein CSARDSRDYGYTF.

This clonotype came up many times. The CDR3 coding sequence is TGCAGATCGGCAAACCGAAATGAAAAACTGTTTTTT. It specifies CRSANRNEKLFF. This rearrangement joins TRBV20-1 to TRBJ1-4; D uncertain. The germline V gene has CDR1 DFQATT and CDR2 SNEGSKA (reference sequence). The CDR3 extends over 12 amino acids.

This clonotype has a handful of counts. This chain links TRBV6-5 with TRBJ2-5; 13 bases map to TRBD2. V lost 2 bases to trimming and J lost 4 bases; unmatched junction nucleotides: 7. CDR1 is MNHEY, CDR2 SVGAGI, per germline. The CDR3 consists of 17 residues. The DNA of the CDR3 is TGTGCCAGCAGTTACCCCCCGGGACTAGCGGGATCAGAGACCCAGTACTTC. It yields the protein CASSYPPGLAGSETQYF.

This chain links TRBV10-3 with TRBJ1-2, with D perhaps matching TRBD1 (6 bases). Trimming pared 7 bases from V and 4 bases from J, leaving 16 bases between. This CDR3 is 14 amino acids long. The germline gives CDR1 ENHRY, CDR2 SYGVKD. The CDR3 coding sequence is TGTGCCATCACAACCACAGGGTCCCGCTATGGCTACACCTTC. Its protein product is CAITTTGSRYGYTF.

The V call is TRBV2, the J call TRBJ2-7; the D gene is possibly TRBD1 (5 bases). V shed 5 bases and J shed 3 bases, with 14 bases lying between them. CDR1 and CDR2 from the germline V gene are SNHLY and FYNNEI. This CDR3 region has 14 residues. The CDR3 region has the DNA TGTGCCAGCAGTCTACACAGGAGAGTCTACGAGCAGTACTTC. Amino acid sequence: CASSLHRRVYEQYF.

This clonotype was seen many times. This chain connects TRBV5-1 to TRBJ2-4; either TRBD1 or TRBD2 may supply D (5 bases each). The V end lost 2 bases, the J end lost 0 bases, and 15 bases lay between the germline ends. Germline loops: CDR1 SGHRS, CDR2 YFSETQ. This CDR3 has 17 amino acids. The CDR3 sequence is CASSLEAGTLAKNIQYF. In DNA form, the CDR3 reads TGCGCCAGCAGCTTAGAGGCAGGGACCCTAGCCAAAAACATTCAGTACTTC.

There are a few counts of this clonotype. This chain joins TRBV28 and TRBJ2-3, with TRBD1 matching over 7 bases. Per germline, CDR1 MDHEN and CDR2 SYDVKM. The CDR3 totals 14 residues. J lost 0 bases, V lost 8 bases, and 5 bases had no gene match. In DNA form, the CDR3 reads TGTGCCAGCGGAAAGGACAGGAGCACAGATACGCAGTATTTT. This sequence encodes CASGKDRSTDTQYF.

This chain links TRBV20-1 with TRBJ2-5; D gene ambiguous. CDR1 is DFQATT and CDR2 is SNEGSKA in the germline V gene (reference sequence). The CDR3 spans 11 residues. V dropped 7 bases and J dropped 5 bases, with 11 bases sitting between them. The CDR3 reads CSVRDLETQYF. In DNA form, the CDR3 reads TGCAGTGTTCGAGATTTGGAGACCCAGTACTTC.

This clonotype has ten or more counts. The genes are TRBV6-5 and TRBJ1-1, with D hard to call. Trimming cost V 0 bases and J 1 base, with 9 bases left between them. This CDR3 spans 15 amino acids. Per the germline V gene, CDR1 is MNHEY and CDR2 is SVGAGI. CDR3 nucleotide sequence: TGTGCCAGCAGTTACTCGAGCAGCCCGAACACTGAAGCTTTCTTT. This codes for CASSYSSSPNTEAFF.

Only a few counts were recorded for this clonotype. This chain connects TRBV7-9 to TRBJ2-5, with D maybe TRBD2 (7 bases). The germline V gene has CDR1 SEHNR and CDR2 FQNEAQ (reference sequence). V was cut by 5 bases and J by 2 bases, with 15 bases left in between. The CDR3 is 15 residues long. The CDR3 bases are TGTGCCAGCAGCCCGAATCGGGGGGCTCAAGAGACCCAGTACTTC. Its translation is CASSPNRGAQETQYF.

The chain couples TRBV2 to TRBJ2-2; 7 positions agree with TRBD1. Germline loops: CDR1 SNHLY, CDR2 FYNNEI. The CDR3 covers 14 residues. V lost 4 bases and J lost 5; bases outside the gene matches: 4. Written as DNA, the CDR3 is TGTGCCAGCAGTGTGGGGACAGAAACCGGGGAGCTGTTTTTT. Translating it yields CASSVGTETGELFF.

V usage is TRBV7-8 and J usage is TRBJ2-7, with D maybe TRBD1 (6 bases). CDR3 length equals 14 residues. V shed 5 bases and J shed 0 bases, with 11 bases lying between them. Germline values: CDR1 SGHVS, CDR2 FQNEAQ. The CDR3: CASSAWTDSYEQYF. CDR3 DNA: TGTGCCAGCAGCGCCTGGACAGACTCCTACGAGCAGTACTTC.

This clonotype was detected a few times. The V and J genes are TRBV27 and TRBJ1-4; D is possibly TRBD1 (5 bases). V dropped 2 bases and J dropped 10 bases, with 17 bases sitting between them. Germline CDR1 is MNHEY and CDR2 is SMNVEV (reference sequence). This CDR3 spans 15 amino acids. The CDR3 region has the DNA TGTGCCAGCAGTTTAAACGGGGCCTCGAAGGGAAAACTGTTTTTT. Amino acid sequence: CASSLNGASKGKLFF.

The table lists this clonotype with many counts. As DNA, the CDR3 is TGCGCCAGCAGCCCGACAGACTTAGGTTACGAGCAGTACTTC. Translation: CASSPTDLGYEQYF. The V gene is TRBV5-1, the J gene TRBJ2-7; possibly TRBD1 for D (5 bases). The CDR3 extends over 14 amino acids. CDR1 and CDR2 (germline): SGHRS, YFSETQ. V was shortened by 4 bases and J by 4 bases, with 15 bases between the two germline ends.

V usage is TRBV6-1 and J usage is TRBJ2-2; possible D gene TRBD1, 6 bases. V was clipped by 3 bases and J by 5 bases, with 10 bases between them. CDR1 is MNHNS and CDR2 is SASEGT in the germline V gene. CDR3 size: 14 residues. Here the CDR3 reads CASSDMDRTGELFF. Written as DNA, the CDR3 is TGTGCCAGCAGTGACATGGACAGAACCGGGGAGCTGTTTTTT.

The rearrangement links TRBV7-9 to TRBJ2-1; 7 bases agree with TRBD1. This CDR3 has 15 amino acids. J gave up 4 bases and V 3 bases, and 6 bases lay outside the gene matches. Looked up from germline, CDR1 is SEHNR and CDR2 is FQNEAQ (reference sequence). CDR3 DNA: TGTGCCAGCAGCTTCCAGGGGGATCCGTACAATGAGCAGTTCTTC. This gives the protein CASSFQGDPYNEQFF.

This clonotype has ten or more counts. The rearrangement joins TRBV7-2 to TRBJ2-4, with D maybe TRBD2 (5 bases). CDR1 and CDR2 (germline): SGHTA, FQGNSA. With 1 base removed from V and 1 base from J, the gap between germline ends came to 14 bases. This CDR3 contains 17 residues. CDR3 sequence: CASSLGTLSWAKNIQYF. The CDR3, as DNA: TGTGCCAGCAGCTTAGGGACTCTCTCTTGGGCCAAAAACATTCAGTACTTC.